This T cell receptor beta chain derives from a study of cytomegalovirus exposure and HLA in healthy donors. The PCR ran on 60 Vbeta and 13 Jbeta primers. Clones were sequenced by immunoSEQ multiplex PCR, and TCRdb holds only the in-frame ones, with some missing. The table shows some 250,000 clones, with about 80% occurring only once. The V gene lost 3 bases and the J gene lost 1 base, with 6 bases spanning the gap. The CDR3 has 13 residues. Germline V gene sequence: CDR1 SGHTA, CDR2 FQGTGA. The chain has TRBV7-3 and TRBJ1-1; D remains ambiguous. This TCR derives from a woman between 35 and 50 years old in good health and CMV-seropositive. The sample taken for sequencing was PBMCs. CDR3 amino acids: CASSLQANTEAFF. Written as DNA, the CDR3 is TGTGCCAGCAGCTTGCAGGCGAACACTGAAGCTTTCTTT.